This T cell receptor (beta chain) was documented in a study of vaccination effects on CD4 cells after COVID-19. Clones were sequenced by immunoSEQ multiplex PCR, and TCRdb holds only the in-frame ones, with some missing. The data contain 15,000 to 20,000 clones, about 76% of them singletons. Study-level findings and limits: Long after vaccination, the clones induced by infection and by vaccine shrank markedly in size.

Antigen-specific CD4+ T cells were expanded with viral peptide pools in the ViraFEST assay before sequencing. Researchers isolated CD4+ T cells once 9 to 11 days of culture had elapsed. Vaccination of participants consisted of two doses of either the BNT162b2 or mRNA-1273 vaccine. Germline-derived CDR1 and CDR2 are SEHNR and FQNEAQ (reference sequence). Trimming left V 11 bases short and J 0 bases short, with 23 bases between. The CDR3 loop spans 17 amino acids. Details on this clone: The antigen remains unidentified.

V gene TRBV7-9 combines with J gene TRBJ2-1; a possible D gene is TRBD2 (5 bases). This TCR was sampled from a human donor who received a COVID-19 vaccine. The sample consisted of CD4+ T cells from PBMCs cultured with HCoV-NL63 spike peptides, taken after COVID-19 vaccination. The CDR3 DNA sequence: TGTGCCGGTGGAAGTGAGTACGGGGTTGGCTCCTACAATGAGCAGTTCTTC. It translates to CAGGSEYGVGSYNEQFF.